This is a list of T cell receptor beta chains from one sample in a study of identical twins. In TCRdb, the 5' RACE reads were re-called with MiXCR into one record per CDR3 protein. This sample yields a few hundred thousand distinct CDR3 sequences, of which about 9% are seen a single time; approximately 9.3% belongs to the top ten. Source material: naive T cells sorted from blood. The source is a woman in her fifties or sixties in good health. Each CDR3 is given with its conserved first and last residue. Fields, in order: J gene, clone size, D gene, V gene, CDR3 DNA, CDR3 protein. D genes are given only for firm matches. Some rows have no size entry. The others give once, few or many, or a class for an expanded clone.

J gene: TRBJ2-6
clone size: NA
D gene: TRBD1
V gene: TRBV3-1
CDR3 DNA: TGTGCCAGCAGCGGGGGACAGGTTTTCTCTGGGGCCAACGTCCTGACTTTC
CDR3 protein: CASSGGQVFSGANVLTF

J gene: TRBJ2-1
clone size: many
D gene: NA
V gene: TRBV12-3/TRBV12-4
CDR3 DNA: TGTGCCAGCAGGGGATCAGGTATCCAGTACAATGAGCAGTTCTTC
CDR3 protein: CASRGSGIQYNEQFF

J gene: TRBJ1-1
clone size: few
D gene: NA
V gene: TRBV7-9
CDR3 DNA: TGTGCCAGCAGCTTAGAGGCGGGGGGCGAAGCTTTCTTT
CDR3 protein: CASSLEAGGEAFF

J gene: TRBJ2-2
clone size: few
D gene: TRBD2
V gene: TRBV4-1
CDR3 DNA: TGCGCCAGCAGCCGGACTAGCGACAACACCGGGGAGCTGTTTTTT
CDR3 protein: CASSRTSDNTGELFF

J gene: TRBJ2-7
clone size: many
D gene: NA
V gene: TRBV5-1
CDR3 DNA: TGCGCCAGCAGCTTGGTAGGCCGCTACGAGCAGTACTTC
CDR3 protein: CASSLVGRYEQYF

J gene: TRBJ1-5
clone size: many
D gene: TRBD1
V gene: TRBV20-1
CDR3 DNA: TGCAGTGCTAGCCGATTTACAGGGGTTCAGCCCCAGCATTTT
CDR3 protein: CSASRFTGVQPQHF

J gene: TRBJ2-1
clone size: many
D gene: TRBD1
V gene: TRBV24-1
CDR3 DNA: TGTGCCACCAGTGACCATGACAGGGGGGGGCACAATGAGCAGTTCTTC
CDR3 protein: CATSDHDRGGHNEQFF

J gene: TRBJ1-3
clone size: many
D gene: NA
V gene: TRBV4-1
CDR3 DNA: TGCGCCAGCAGCCAAGAAGCCGGGGGCGGAAACACCATATATTTT
CDR3 protein: CASSQEAGGGNTIYF

J gene: TRBJ2-3
clone size: few
D gene: TRBD2
V gene: TRBV20-1
CDR3 DNA: TGCAGTGCTAGACCTAGCGGGAGTGGGGATACGCAGTATTTT
CDR3 protein: CSARPSGSGDTQYF

J gene: TRBJ2-1
clone size: NA
D gene: TRBD2
V gene: TRBV7-3
CDR3 DNA: TGTGCCAGCAGCCGACTAGCGGGAGGGCGAGACAATGAGCAGTTCTTC
CDR3 protein: CASSRLAGGRDNEQFF

J gene: TRBJ2-3
clone size: NA
D gene: NA
V gene: TRBV5-5
CDR3 DNA: TGTGCCAGCAGCTCAGAAGGGCGTCTCGGCACAGATACGCAGTATTTT
CDR3 protein: CASSSEGRLGTDTQYF